This T cell receptor beta chain was obtained from a study of regulatory T cells in long-lasting Graves disease. Study-wide context: Those Graves' patients who were newly diagnosed had been on antithyroid drugs under 3 months.

Construction of TCR beta libraries relied on iRepertoire HTBI primers and on Arm-PCR targeting CDR3 regions. TCRdb recomputed calls from the multiplex PCR reads with MiXCR, one row per CDR3 protein. Here the sample spans roughly 520,000 distinct CDR3 sequences, about 12% being singletons. Time point noted: newly diagnosed GD, antithyroid drugs for less than 3 months. From PBMCs, RNA was extracted and then used to make the TCR library. This clonotype was recorded many times. CDR1 is MNHEY and CDR2 is SMNVEV in the germline V gene (reference sequence). The CDR3 runs to 17 residues. Unmatched junction bases numbered 9, after V lost 5 bases and J lost 1 base. These sequences were also reported in another study, on T cells in Graves' hyperthyroidism and ophthalmopathy. That study adds: When ophthalmopathy did not progress within 18 months, Graves' hyperthyroidism was considered stable. In the first-round RT-PCR of the TCR CDR3, the HTBI primer set was used.

The source is a woman under 40 with Graves disease. The rearrangement links TRBV27 to TRBJ2-3; TRBD1 aligns across 10 bases. Sequencing used peripheral blood mononuclear cells (PBMCs), obtained at new diagnosis, from a patient treated with antithyroid drugs. The CDR3 sequence: CASSTIPGTGGTDTQYF. DNA of the CDR3: TGTGCCAGCAGTACAATTCCCGGGACAGGGGGCACAGATACGCAGTATTTT.